The present T cell receptor beta chain was sequenced within a study of blood T cell repertoires in COVID-19. Germline CDR1 and CDR2: SGHRS and YFSETQ. The CDR3 has 17 amino acids. The V and J ends lost 2 bases and 5 bases, in that order; junction bases with no gene match: 15. Here immunoSEQ multiplex PCR was the method, and the copy in TCRdb shows in-frame clones only, minus some. The table lists a few hundred thousand clones, around 90% of them singletons, with more than 7% in the top ten. This sequence joins TRBV5-1 and TRBJ2-7; the match to TRBD1 covers 8 bases. Input material: PBMCs or T cells enriched from blood (not recorded which). The TCR sequence derives from a man aged 30-40 years in a cohort exposed to, infected with or recovered from COVID-19 (not recorded which). CDR3 DNA sequence: TGCGCCAGCAGCTTCGAGCAGGGGGCGCTATCCAGCAACGAGCAGTACTTC. Encoded protein: CASSFEQGALSSNEQYF.